The text below deals with one T cell receptor (beta chain). This sample stems from a study of blood T cell repertoires in COVID-19. Overall study: Acute-phase and convalescent COVID-19 samples originated in the United States, Italy and Spain. From T cells, B-cell-depleted T cells, or PBMCs came the material, which was cDNA or gDNA.

Study processing details: Amplifying reference gene primers gave estimates of nucleated cell counts. The repertoire was sequenced with immunoSEQ multiplex PCR; TCRdb's copy has only in-frame clones and lacks some. V and J calls and clone size are as listed in that table; D and trimming were resolved from the DNA. The sample has some 83,000 clones; about 85% are singletons. The sequence derives from a man aged 55 to 70 with active or convalescent COVID-19. The sequencing sample was made of peripheral blood.

CDR3 nucleotide sequence: TGCAGCGTCCTAAGACTAGCGGGGGGCTTCCTGAGCTCCTACGAGCAGTACTTC. Encoded protein: CSVLRLAGGFLSSYEQYF. V is TRBV29-1 and J is TRBJ2-7; 13 bases map to TRBD2. Looked up from germline, CDR1 is SQVTM and CDR2 is ANQGSEA. Trimming took 6 bases from V and 0 from J; bases not matched to a gene: 14. The CDR3 length is 18 residues.